This T cell receptor beta chain was recovered during a study of T cell changes during pregnancy in multiple sclerosis (dated by TCRdb to between 2018 and 2021). Regarding the study in general: The study examined how the T cell repertoire changed over the course of pregnancy in women with multiple sclerosis.

Preparation of the library involved the immunoSEQ multiplex PCR assay. Held by TCRdb, this immuneACCESS table contains in-frame sequences only and omits some clones. Under half of the omission traces to an unresolved V gene where checked; the cause of the rest is unknown. Across this sample there are 55,000 to 80,000 clones, with 93% seen only once. Clones ranked in the top ten supply 2.5% to 4% of the sample. Details on this clone: This clone's antigen is unknown. No much larger clone is present one base from it, and per-base qualities are unavailable.

The material was CD8+ T cells from peripheral blood mononuclear cells, obtained in the second trimester of pregnancy. The receptor was isolated from a female donor with multiple sclerosis, enrolled in a pregnancy study.

The sequenced DNA is TGTGCCAGCTCACCACCGTTTGGACAGCCCCACAATGAGCAGTTCTTC. It translates to CASSPPFGQPHNEQFF. Here the chain combines TRBV18 and TRBJ2-1; TRBD1 is possibly the D segment (6 matching bases). Trimming at the junction amounts to 0 bases on V and 5 bases on J, and the germline ends lie 14 bases apart. The germline V gene specifies KGHSH as CDR1 and LQKENI as CDR2. The CDR3 covers 16 residues, taking in both the cysteine and the phenylalanine. Of the read, only the CDR3 DNA is kept; its 48 bases are in frame from base 1.